A selection of T cell receptor beta chains follows, all from one sample in a study of blood T cell repertoires in COVID-19. The table came from immunoSEQ multiplex PCR; TCRdb's copy has only in-frame clones and leaves some out. The sample carries about 120,000 clones, 75% to 85% recorded once. The specimen was peripheral blood. Receptor source: a woman over 75 with acute or convalescent COVID-19. Each CDR3 is given with its conserved first and last residue. A D gene is named only where the DNA matches it firmly. Clone size, where shown, is once, few, many, or a class for clones that have expanded.

v_gene	abundance	j_gene	d_gene	CDR3aa	CDR3nt
TRBV28	.	TRBJ1-1	.	CASSRQGGDTEAFF	TGTGCCAGCAGCCGGCAGGGTGGGGACACTGAAGCTTTCTTT
TRBV7-9	.	TRBJ1-4	.	CASSKYSGEKLFF	TGTGCCAGCAGCAAGTACTCAGGGGAAAAACTGTTTTTT
TRBV7-9	.	TRBJ1-6	.	CASSPAGARYNSPLHF	TGTGCCAGCAGCCCGGCGGGGGCCAGATATAATTCACCCCTCCACTTT
TRBV5-5	.	TRBJ1-5	TRBD1	CASSLTGGVVNQPQHF	TGTGCCAGCAGCTTGACAGGGGGTGTTGTTAATCAGCCCCAGCATTTT
TRBV5-1	.	TRBJ2-1	TRBD1	CASSTDRARNEQFF	TGCGCCAGCAGCACCGACAGGGCGAGGAATGAGCAGTTCTTC
TRBV2	.	TRBJ1-5	.	CASSGMVRDQPQHF	TGTGCCAGCAGCGGGATGGTACGAGATCAGCCCCAGCATTTT
TRBV24-1	.	TRBJ1-5	TRBD1	CATRDRAGPQHF	TGTGCCACCAGGGACAGGGCTGGGCCCCAGCATTTT
TRBV7-2	.	TRBJ1-1	.	CASSSTGPNTEAFF	TGTGCCAGCAGCTCGACAGGCCCGAACACTGAAGCTTTCTTT
TRBV11-3	.	TRBJ2-1	TRBD2	CASSLAGGRNEQFF	TGTGCCAGCAGCCTTGCGGGGGGGCGAAATGAGCAGTTCTTC
TRBV4-3	.	TRBJ1-1	TRBD1	CASSQDFDRDEAFF	TGCGCCAGCAGCCAAGATTTTGACAGGGATGAAGCTTTCTTT
TRBV20-1	.	TRBJ1-1	.	CSARLNTEAFF	TGCAGTGCTAGGCTAAACACTGAAGCTTTCTTT
TRBV30	few	TRBJ1-3	.	CAWSVRGSGNTIYF	TGTGCCTGGAGTGTACGGGGGTCTGGAAACACCATATATTTT
TRBV30	once	TRBJ2-3	.	CAWSVPLQGGGRTDTQYF	TGTGCCTGGAGTGTCCCCCTCCAGGGGGGAGGAAGAACAGATACGCAGTATTTT
TRBV5-4	.	TRBJ2-3	.	CASSSRTVSTDTQYF	TGTGCCAGCAGCTCCCGGACAGTTAGCACAGATACGCAGTATTTT
TRBV9	few	TRBJ1-6	.	CASSSLQISRISPLHF	TGTGCCAGCAGCTCCTTACAGATAAGCAGGATCTCACCCCTCCACTTT
TRBV6-5	.	TRBJ2-3	.	CASSYREGVGDTQYF	TGTGCCAGCAGTTACAGGGAGGGGGTGGGAGATACGCAGTATTTT
TRBV5-1	.	TRBJ2-2	.	CASSLQSVTGELFF	TGCGCCAGCAGCTTGCAGTCAGTTACCGGGGAGCTGTTTTTT
TRBV28	.	TRBJ2-7	TRBD1	CASSETGDRYEQYF	TGTGCCAGCTCGGAGACAGGGGATCGCTACGAGCAGTACTTC
TRBV14	.	TRBJ2-1	TRBD2	CASSQVGGAGANSYNEQFF	TGTGCCAGCAGCCAAGTAGGTGGAGCGGGGGCTAATTCCTACAATGAGCAGTTCTTC
TRBV24-1	.	TRBJ2-1	TRBD2	CATSEREVPYNEQFF	TGTGCCACCAGTGAACGGGAGGTGCCCTACAATGAGCAGTTCTTC
TRBV19	.	TRBJ1-5	.	CASSIETDQPQHF	TGTGCCAGTAGTATTGAAACGGATCAGCCCCAGCATTTT
TRBV9	.	TRBJ2-2	TRBD2	CASSAGTSGTTGELFF	TGTGCCAGCAGCGCCGGGACTAGCGGGACGACCGGGGAGCTGTTTTTT
TRBV27	.	TRBJ1-5	.	CASSLLTGNQPQHF	TGTGCCAGCAGTCTCCTGACAGGCAATCAGCCCCAGCATTTT
TRBV7-7	.	TRBJ2-1	TRBD2	CASSPGVAGGYNEQFF	TGTGCTAGCAGCCCCGGAGTGGCGGGGGGTTACAATGAGCAGTTCTTC
TRBV2	.	TRBJ1-1	TRBD1	CASSKTGGDTEAFF	TGTGCCAGCAGTAAGACAGGGGGAGACACTGAAGCTTTCTTT
TRBV19	.	TRBJ1-5	TRBD1	CASSIGTGDNQPQHF	TGTGCCAGTAGTATCGGGACAGGGGACAATCAGCCCCAGCATTTT
TRBV4-2	few	TRBJ2-2	.	CASSQEPSLDTGELFF	TGTGCCAGCAGCCAAGAACCGAGCTTGGACACCGGGGAGCTGTTTTTT